The rows below give T cell receptor beta chains drawn from one sample of a study of beta chain features in type 1 diabetes. Sequencing was performed with immunoSEQ multiplex PCR; in TCRdb, only in-frame clones are kept and a portion is missing. The sample carries roughly 300,000 clones, around 7.6% recorded once. Sequencing input: central memory CD4+ T cells from blood. All receptors come from a woman between 18 and 30 years old in good health. Each CDR3 is given with its conserved first and last residue. D genes are given only for firm matches. A row's size may be missing; if present it is once, few, many or a size class.

D,V,J,size,DNA,CDR3
TRBD1,TRBV14,TRBJ1-1,-,TGTGCCAGCAGCCAAGATTCCAGGGGGCTTAGTGAAGCTTTCTTT,CASSQDSRGLSEAFF
TRBD1,TRBV14,TRBJ1-5,-,TGTGCCAGCAGCCATAAAGACAGGGACGAAGGCAATCAGCCCCAGCATTTT,CASSHKDRDEGNQPQHF
-,TRBV11-2,TRBJ2-7,few,TGTGCCAGCAGCTTAGGGCGGGCCTCCTACGAGCAGTACTTC,CASSLGRASYEQYF
-,TRBV5-6,TRBJ2-7,-,TGTGCCAGCAGCTTAACACTTCACGAGCAGTACTTC,CASSLTLHEQYF
-,TRBV6-1,TRBJ1-5,-,TGTGCCAGCAGTGTCAGAGGGTTTGGCAATCAGCCCCAGCATTTT,CASSVRGFGNQPQHF
-,TRBV18,TRBJ1-2,-,TGTGCCAGCTCACCCTCGGACAGCCGCTATGGCTACACCTTC,CASSPSDSRYGYTF
TRBD1,TRBV2,TRBJ2-7,few,TGTGCCAGCAGTGGACAGGGATACGAGCAGTACTTC,CASSGQGYEQYF
TRBD2,TRBV7-9,TRBJ2-1,-,TGTGCCAGCAGTTTGGGGAGCGGGAGATCTGAGCAGTTCTTC,CASSLGSGRSEQFF
TRBD1,TRBV7-2,TRBJ1-5,few,TGTGCCAGCAGCGTCCAGGGGGGCAATCAGCCCCAGCATTTT,CASSVQGGNQPQHF
TRBD1,TRBV28,TRBJ2-5,-,TGTGCCAGCAGTCCTCTGGCAGGGGGCAAGGGCAAAGAGACCCAGTACTTC,CASSPLAGGKGKETQYF
-,TRBV4-3,TRBJ2-5,-,TGCGCCAGCAGCCCTGGGGGGACTCGGGTAGAGACCCAGTACTTC,CASSPGGTRVETQYF
-,TRBV4-3,TRBJ1-2,few,TGCGCCAGCAGCCAAGACCTTGGAAGGACGGGGGAGTATGGCTACACCTTC,CASSQDLGRTGEYGYTF
-,TRBV13,TRBJ2-2,-,TGTGCCAGCAACTTTGTGGGGCGGAACACCGGGGAGCTGTTTTTT,CASNFVGRNTGELFF
-,TRBV10-3,TRBJ2-1,-,TGTGCCATCAGTGAGTCGAGTAGCTTCAATGAGCAGTTCTTC,CAISESSSFNEQFF
-,TRBV28,TRBJ1-1,many,TGTGCCAGCAGTTTGGCAGGGCCGAACACTGAAGCTTTCTTT,CASSLAGPNTEAFF
-,TRBV28,TRBJ2-3,few,TGTGCCAGCGGAGAGACAGGCGGAAGCACAGATACGCAGTATTTT,CASGETGGSTDTQYF
-,TRBV7-7,TRBJ2-2,-,TGTGCTAGCAGCTCAGGCTACACCGGGGAGCTGTTTTTT,CASSSGYTGELFF
-,TRBV29-1,TRBJ2-5,few,TGCAGCGTTGTAGTAGTCAGGGAGACCCAGTACTTC,CSVVVVRETQYF
TRBD2,TRBV7-2,TRBJ2-3,few,TGTGCCAGCAGCTTAGGAAATAGCGGGATAGGAACAGATACGCAGTATTTT,CASSLGNSGIGTDTQYF
-,TRBV5-4,TRBJ1-2,-,TGTGCCAGCAGCTTGGGCTCCCAGGGGAACTATGGCTACACCTTC,CASSLGSQGNYGYTF
-,TRBV10-3,TRBJ2-7,few,TGTGCCATCAGTGAATTGGGATCGGGTTACGAGCAGTACTTC,CAISELGSGYEQYF
-,TRBV2,TRBJ2-6,few,TGTGCCAGCTCAGGGTCTGGGGCCAACGTCCTGACTTTC,CASSGSGANVLTF
TRBD1,TRBV29-1,TRBJ2-7,-,TGCAGCGTTGGTGGGGGACAGGCCTACGAGCAGTACTTC,CSVGGGQAYEQYF
-,TRBV6-5,TRBJ2-3,few,TGTGCCATCAGTGTGGACACAGATACGCAGTATTTT,CAISVDTDTQYF
TRBD1,TRBV6-5,TRBJ1-4,-,TGTGCCAGCAGTGAAACCGGGACAGATGAAAAACTGTTTTTT,CASSETGTDEKLFF
TRBD2,TRBV2,TRBJ2-3,-,TGTGCCAGCAGTGATAGCGGGAGGGGCGCAGATACGCAGTATTTT,CASSDSGRGADTQYF
-,TRBV10-3,TRBJ2-7,-,TGTGCCACCGGACACGACTCCTACGAGCAGTACTTC,CATGHDSYEQYF
-,TRBV5-1,TRBJ2-1,many,TGCGCCAGCAGCTTGGAAGCTGGTGAGCAGTTCTTC,CASSLEAGEQFF
TRBD2,TRBV7-3,TRBJ2-5,-,TGTGCCAGCGGGGACTATCAAGAGACCCAGTACTTC,CASGDYQETQYF
-,TRBV6-5,TRBJ2-3,-,TGTGCCAGCTTTTTCGGGAGAGGCAATACGCAGTATTTT,CASFFGRGNTQYF
TRBD1,TRBV25-1,TRBJ2-5,-,TGTGCCAGCAGTGAATCAGGGGGCAAGGGGGAGACCCAGTACTTC,CASSESGGKGETQYF
-,TRBV7-2,TRBJ1-5,few,TGTGCCAGCAGCTTAGAGGCGACACAGCCCCAGCATTTT,CASSLEATQPQHF
-,TRBV5-1,TRBJ2-5,-,TGCGCCAGCAGTCTTCAAGAGACCCAGTACTTC,CASSLQETQYF
TRBD1,TRBV9,TRBJ2-1,-,TGTGCCAGCAGCGCGTCCCCCAGACAGGGGACTGAGCAGTTCTTC,CASSASPRQGTEQFF
TRBD1,TRBV6-5,TRBJ2-5,-,TGTGCCAGCAGTTACATGGACAGGGGCCAAGAGACCCAGTACTTC,CASSYMDRGQETQYF
TRBD1,TRBV18,TRBJ2-7,-,TGTGCCAGCTCACTCAGGACAGGGACTTTCTACGAGCAGTACTTC,CASSLRTGTFYEQYF
TRBD2,TRBV5-4,TRBJ2-7,many,TGTGCCAGCAGCGGTGGAGGGACTAGTGTCTACGAGCAGTACTTC,CASSGGGTSVYEQYF
-,TRBV6-1,TRBJ1-5,many,TGTGCCAGCAGTGAAGAACCGAGAGGTGGGCCCCAGCATTTT,CASSEEPRGGPQHF
TRBD1,TRBV6-6,TRBJ2-7,-,TGTGCCAGCAGCCAACCCGGGACAGGGGGGTCCTACGAGCAGTACTTC,CASSQPGTGGSYEQYF
-,TRBV11-2,TRBJ2-1,-,TGTGCCAGCAGCTTAGCTGTATCGTCGAATGAGCAGTTCTTC,CASSLAVSSNEQFF
-,TRBV5-5,TRBJ2-3,few,TGTGCCAGCAGCCAGGCCTGGCCTAGCACAGATACGCAGTATTTT,CASSQAWPSTDTQYF
-,TRBV4-3,TRBJ2-2,few,TGCGCCAGCAGCCGGGCCGAGGGTCCCGGGGAGCTGTTTTTT,CASSRAEGPGELFF
-,TRBV7-2,TRBJ1-3,-,TGTGCCAGCAGCTTAGCCGCAGGGATCTCTGGAAACACCATATATTTT,CASSLAAGISGNTIYF
TRBD1,TRBV4-2,TRBJ2-2,few,TGTGCCAGCACCGGACAGGGGACGAACACCGGGGAGCTGTTTTTT,CASTGQGTNTGELFF
TRBD2,TRBV27,TRBJ2-1,few,TGTGCCAGCAGTCCGAGACTAGCGGGAGCCAATGAGCAGTTCTTC,CASSPRLAGANEQFF
TRBD1,TRBV10-3,TRBJ1-1,few,TGTGCCATCAGTAAAACAGGGGTGAGGGACACTGAAGCTTTCTTT,CAISKTGVRDTEAFF
-,TRBV9,TRBJ2-5,few,TGTGCCAGCAGCGTAGAGAACGGGAGACAAGAGACCCAGTACTTC,CASSVENGRQETQYF
-,TRBV18,TRBJ2-2,few,TGTGCCAGCTCAGGGCAGCGGAGCCTTCCCGGGGAGCTGTTTTTT,CASSGQRSLPGELFF
TRBD2,TRBV7-2,TRBJ2-7,-,TGTGCCAGCAGCCCACGCGCTGGACTAGTGGTGCTCGAGCAGTACTTC,CASSPRAGLVVLEQYF
-,TRBV2,TRBJ1-5,few,TGTGCCAGCCGGGGGCACGAGGCCCAGCCCCAGCATTTT,CASRGHEAQPQHF
-,TRBV6-5,TRBJ2-2,-,TGTGCCAGCCTTGGGGCCCTCCCGGACACCGGGGAGCTGTTTTTT,CASLGALPDTGELFF
TRBD2,TRBV7-2,TRBJ2-1,few,TGTGCCAGCAGCTCAGGAGCGGGAGGGGCCTACAATGAGCAGTTCTTC,CASSSGAGGAYNEQFF
-,TRBV2,TRBJ2-7,many,TGTGCCAGCAGAGCAGGGTCCCAGTACGAGCAGTACTTC,CASRAGSQYEQYF
-,TRBV6-5,TRBJ1-2,-,TGTGCCAGCAGTTACTCGACCCCAGGGGATGGCTACACCTTC,CASSYSTPGDGYTF
TRBD2,TRBV7-9,TRBJ2-1,many,TGTGCCAGCAGCCCCAAACTAGCGCCGAGCTCCTACAATGAGCAGTTCTTC,CASSPKLAPSSYNEQFF
TRBD2,TRBV28,TRBJ2-7,-,TGTGCCAGCAGTTTAAGGACTAGCGGGAGCCACGAGCAGTACTTC,CASSLRTSGSHEQYF